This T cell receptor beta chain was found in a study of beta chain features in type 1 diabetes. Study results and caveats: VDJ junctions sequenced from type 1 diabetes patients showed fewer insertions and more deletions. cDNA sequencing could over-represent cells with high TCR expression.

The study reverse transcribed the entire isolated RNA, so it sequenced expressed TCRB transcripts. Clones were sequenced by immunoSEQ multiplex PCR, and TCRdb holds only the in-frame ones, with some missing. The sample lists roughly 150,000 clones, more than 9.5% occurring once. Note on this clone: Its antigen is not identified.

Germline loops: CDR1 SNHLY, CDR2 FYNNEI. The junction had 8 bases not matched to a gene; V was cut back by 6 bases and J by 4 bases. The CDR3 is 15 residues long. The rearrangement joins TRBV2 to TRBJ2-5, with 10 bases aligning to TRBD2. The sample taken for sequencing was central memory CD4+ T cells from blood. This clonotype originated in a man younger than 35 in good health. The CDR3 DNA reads TGTGCCAGCAGGGGGACCAGCGGGAGGGGAGAGACCCAGTACTTC. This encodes CASRGTSGRGETQYF.